This T cell receptor beta chain was found in a study of CD8+CD57+ T cells in acquired aplastic anemia. Turning to the study itself: Sorted CD4+ plus CD8+ cells gave DNA averaging about 3 ug.

The sequenced patients had an expansion of CD8+CD57+ cells seen by flow cytometry. Unmatched junction bases numbered 8, after V lost 5 bases and J lost 6 bases. CDR3 length equals 15 residues. Template material for TCR beta VDJ and CDR3 profiling consisted of genomic DNA. One entry per CDR3 protein results from TCRdb running MiXCR on the reads. This sample has 200,000 to 250,000 distinct CDR3 sequences, with around 49% found just once. V usage is TRBV12-3 or TRBV12-4 and J usage is TRBJ2-1, with 9 bases lining up with TRBD1. This sequence originates from a human donor with aplastic anemia. The specimen sequenced was sorted CD4+, CD8+, or CD8+CD57+ T cells (not recorded which) from PBMCs. Written as DNA, the CDR3 is TGTGCCAGCAGTATAACGGGGACAGGGCCCAATGAGCAGTTCTTC. Its protein is CASSITGTGPNEQFF.